This T cell receptor (beta chain) was observed in a study of cytomegalovirus exposure and HLA in healthy donors. The primer mix had 60 Vbeta and 13 Jbeta primers. Produced via immunoSEQ multiplex PCR; TCRdb's table is partial and in-frame only. The profile shows roughly 67,000 clones, about 77% of them singletons. The CDR3 is 15 residues long. Germline trimming cut 3 bases from V and 8 bases from J; bases unmatched to any gene: 8. Germline CDR1 SGDLS, CDR2 YYNGEE. In the case of this clone: Its matching antigen is unknown.

Whole-study results and caveats: An observed cluster of highly shared sequence variants was recorded as a likely sequencing artifact. Analysis performed later showed TCR beta chains linked to HLA being more clonally expanded than equally common others. When the data were analyzed later, several of the most significant clusters appeared to be linked to common viral pathogens. For most TCR beta V segments, an earlier analysis put the productive rate at about 90% or about 30% of the time.

The source is a man in his forties in good health and CMV-seronegative. Sequences were obtained from PBMCs. V is TRBV9 and J is TRBJ2-6; 7 bases map to TRBD1. This chain's CDR3 is CASSAGQSLTNVLTF. In DNA form, the CDR3 reads TGTGCCAGCAGCGCGGGACAGAGTTTGACCAACGTCCTGACTTTC.